This entry features one T cell receptor beta chain sequence. What it binds is not known. The PCR used 60 Vbeta and 13 Jbeta primers. Produced via immunoSEQ multiplex PCR; TCRdb's table is partial and in-frame only. Of some 150,000 clones listed, around 79% are singletons. The sample belongs to a study of cytomegalovirus exposure and HLA in healthy donors. Study-wide results and limits: In vitro testing confirmed a few CMV-associated chains as specific for CMV antigens. Reportedly, cytomegalovirus status was diagnosed with high sensitivity and specificity. An analysis was carried out at a later point. It showed that HLA-associated TCR beta chains were more clonally expanded than equally common non-associated chains.

The germline CDR1 and CDR2 sequences are SGHTA and FQGNSA. Trimming removed 3 bases from V and 7 bases from J, with 12 bases in between. This CDR3 has 14 residues. The receptor comes from a woman aged 40 to 49 in good health and CMV-seropositive. The rearrangement uses TRBV7-2 and TRBJ1-4; D not resolved. The sequencing sample was made of PBMCs. The CDR3 DNA sequence: TGTGCCAGCAGCTTGACTCCCGGCGGTGAAAAACTGTTTTTT. Protein sequence: CASSLTPGGEKLFF.